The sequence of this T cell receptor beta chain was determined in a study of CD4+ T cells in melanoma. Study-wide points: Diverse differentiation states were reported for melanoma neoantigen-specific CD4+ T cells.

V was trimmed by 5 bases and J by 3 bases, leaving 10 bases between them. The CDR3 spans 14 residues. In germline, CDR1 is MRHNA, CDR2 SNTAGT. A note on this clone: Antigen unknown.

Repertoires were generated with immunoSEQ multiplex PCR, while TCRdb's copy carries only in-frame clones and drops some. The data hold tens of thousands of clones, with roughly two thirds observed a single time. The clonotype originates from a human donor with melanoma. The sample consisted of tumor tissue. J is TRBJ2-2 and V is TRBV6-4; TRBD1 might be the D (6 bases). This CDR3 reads CASSKGDHTGELFF. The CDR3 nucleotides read TGTGCCAGCAGTAAGGGGGACCACACCGGGGAGCTGTTTTTT.